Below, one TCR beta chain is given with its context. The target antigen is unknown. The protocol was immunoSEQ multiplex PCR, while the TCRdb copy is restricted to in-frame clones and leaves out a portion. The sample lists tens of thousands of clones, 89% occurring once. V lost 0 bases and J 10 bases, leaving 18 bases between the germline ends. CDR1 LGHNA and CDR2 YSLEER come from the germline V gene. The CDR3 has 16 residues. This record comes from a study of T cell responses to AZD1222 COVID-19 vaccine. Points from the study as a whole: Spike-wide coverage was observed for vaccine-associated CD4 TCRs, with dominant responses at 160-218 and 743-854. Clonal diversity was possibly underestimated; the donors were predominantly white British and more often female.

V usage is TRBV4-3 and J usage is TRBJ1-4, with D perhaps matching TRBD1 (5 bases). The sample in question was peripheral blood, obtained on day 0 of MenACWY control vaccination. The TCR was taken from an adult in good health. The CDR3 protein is CASSQDIRQGGGKLFF. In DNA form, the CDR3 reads TGCGCCAGCAGCCAAGATATTCGCCAGGGAGGCGGAAAACTGTTTTTT.